Following are 14 T cell receptor beta chains from one sample sequenced in a study of T cell changes during pregnancy in multiple sclerosis. Libraries were prepared by immunoSEQ multiplex PCR; TCRdb keeps only in-frame clonotypes and omits some of them. The data hold about 42,000 clones, with 80% to 85% observed a single time. Sequencing used CD4+ T cells from peripheral blood mononuclear cells, obtained before pregnancy. These receptor sequences come from a female donor with multiple sclerosis, enrolled in a pregnancy study.

The rearrangement joins TRBV18 to TRBJ2-2, with 7 nucleotides matching TRBD2. V lost 0 bases to trimming and J lost 0 bases; unmatched junction nucleotides: 1. CDR1 is KGHSH and CDR2 is LQKENI in the germline V gene. CDR3 length: 16 amino acids. The CDR3, as DNA: TGTGCCAGCTCACCACCGGCGGGAGCGAACACCGGGGAGCTGTTTTTT. This codes for CASSPPAGANTGELFF.

CDR3 coding DNA: TGTGCCAGTAGTATCGAACAGGGGGGTCAGCCCCAGCATTTT. Amino acids: CASSIEQGGQPQHF. This chain joins TRBV19 and TRBJ1-5; 8 nucleotides line up with TRBD1. The CDR3 has 14 amino acids. Germline trimming cut 3 bases from V and 6 bases from J; bases unmatched to any gene: 4. In germline, CDR1 is LNHDA, CDR2 SQIVND (reference sequence).

V is TRBV30 and J is TRBJ1-3; a possible D gene is TRBD1 (5 bases). Trimming shortened V by 1 base and J by 10 bases, and 14 bases separated the two germline ends. The CDR3 has 13 residues. In germline, CDR1 is GTSNPN, CDR2 SVGIG (reference sequence). The CDR3 coding sequence is TGTGCCTGGAGTGCGACAGCCGAAACAACCATATATTTT. It yields the protein CAWSATAETTIYF.

The chain links TRBV7-3 to TRBJ2-1; 8 positions agree with TRBD2. Per the germline V gene, CDR1 is SGHTA and CDR2 is FQGTGA. The junction had 9 bases not matched to a gene; V was cut back by 0 bases and J by 5 bases. This CDR3 has 17 residues. CDR3 region: CASSLTGGGKVDNEQFF. The CDR3 DNA is TGTGCCAGCAGCTTAACGGGCGGGGGGAAAGTGGACAATGAGCAGTTCTTC. The variable domain in full, completed from reference TRBV7-3 and TRBJ2-1, reads GAGVSQTPSNKVTEKGKYVELRCDPISGHTALYWYRQSLGQGPEFLIYFQGTGAADDSGLPNDRFFAVRPEGSVSTLKIQRTERGDSAVYLCASSLTGGGKVDNEQFFGPGTRLTVL.

This sequence joins TRBV5-6 and TRBJ1-1; 7 nucleotides match TRBD1. From germline, CDR1 is SGHDT and CDR2 YYEEEE. Trimming cost V 4 bases and J 12 bases; bases outside gene matches: 9. This CDR3 spans 12 amino acids. The CDR3 sequence is CASSPRQGSPFF. In DNA, the CDR3 is TGTGCCAGCAGCCCGAGACAGGGAAGTCCTTTCTTT.

V usage is TRBV28 and J usage is TRBJ1-2; 7 nucleotides align to TRBD1. Looked up from germline, CDR1 is MDHEN and CDR2 is SYDVKM. Losses at the gene ends were 5 bases for V and 5 bases for J; bases not matched to a gene: 11. The CDR3 runs 15 residues. This CDR3 is CASSLGGRLLYGYTF. In nucleotides, the CDR3 is TGTGCCAGCAGTCTAGGGGGCAGATTGCTTTATGGCTACACCTTC.

The J gene is TRBJ1-1, the V gene TRBV4-1, with 7 nucleotides matching TRBD1. The germline CDR1 and CDR2 sequences are MGHRA and YSYEKL. V was pared by 4 bases and J by 5 bases, with 13 bases of the junction left unmatched. This CDR3 is 16 amino acids long. The CDR3 DNA reads TGCGCCAGCAGCCTAAAAGAAGACAGGGTGAGGACTGAAGCTTTCTTT. Translated, it gives CASSLKEDRVRTEAFF.

The chain couples TRBV19 to TRBJ1-4, with a possible D match to TRBD1 (5 bases). Germline loops: CDR1 LNHDA, CDR2 SQIVND (reference sequence). V lost 3 bases, J lost 6 bases, and 20 bases lay in between. There are 17 residues in the CDR3. The CDR3 spells CASSMPRDSFRDEKLFF. DNA for the CDR3: TGTGCCAGTAGTATGCCCCGGGACTCCTTTCGGGATGAAAAACTGTTTTTT.

The chain employs TRBV6-5 and TRBJ1-1; TRBD1 matches at 9 bases. The CDR3 consists of 13 residues. J gave up 4 bases and V 7 bases, and 4 bases lay outside the gene matches. The germline gives CDR1 MNHEY, CDR2 SVGAGI. CDR3 nucleotide sequence: TGTGCCAGCACCCAGACAGGGGGCACTGAAGCTTTCTTT. It is translated as CASTQTGGTEAFF.

This sequence joins TRBV29-1 and TRBJ1-5, with D possibly being TRBD1 (6 bases). Germline V gene sequence: CDR1 SQVTM, CDR2 ANQGSEA. V was trimmed by 5 bases and J by 5 bases, leaving 19 bases between them. The CDR3 sequence is 15 residues long. CDR3 nucleotide sequence: TGCAGCGTTTCTTCAGGGGCCACCTGGGATCAGCCCCAGCATTTT. Translation: CSVSSGATWDQPQHF.

The chain couples TRBV2 to TRBJ2-3; 7 bases align to TRBD1. With 8 bases clipped from V and 1 base from J, the junction kept 3 bases outside the gene matches. The CDR3 is 13 amino acids. The V gene's germline CDR1 is SNHLY and CDR2 FYNNEI. CDR3 loop: CASSGQRTDTQYF. The CDR3 DNA follows: TGTGCCAGCTCGGGACAGCGCACAGATACGCAGTATTTT.

The chain recombines TRBV5-1 with TRBJ2-4; 8 positions match TRBD1. CDR3 length equals 15 residues. Germline values: CDR1 SGHRS, CDR2 YFSETQ. With 0 bases clipped from V and 10 bases from J, the junction kept 9 bases outside the gene matches. CDR3 sequence (DNA): TGCGCCAGCAGCTTGGCGGCAGGGGGCGCGATGATTCAGTACTTC. Translated, it gives CASSLAAGGAMIQYF.

Only one count was recorded for this clone. The chain joins TRBV19 to TRBJ2-5; D is perhaps TRBD2 (5 bases). The CDR3 consists of 13 residues. The germline V gene encodes CDR1 LNHDA and CDR2 SQIVND (reference sequence). V was shortened by 11 bases and J by 4 bases, with 17 bases between the two germline ends. CDR3 region: CASREGHRETQYF. Written as DNA, the CDR3 is TGTGCCTCCCGCGAGGGCCACAGAGAGACCCAGTACTTC.

This chain uses TRBV5-4 with TRBJ1-1, with D unresolved. The CDR3 has 13 residues. V was shortened by 4 bases and J by 5 bases, with 12 bases between the two germline ends. From germline, CDR1 is SGHNT and CDR2 YYREEE (reference sequence). The CDR3 spells CASSPRRDTEAFF. The CDR3, as DNA: TGTGCCAGCAGCCCCCGACGGGATACTGAAGCTTTCTTT.